These T cell receptor beta chains were read from a single sample in a study of preoperative IRX-2 immunotherapy in early breast cancer. Method: immunoSEQ multiplex PCR; TCRdb's copy keeps in-frame clones and lacks some. The sample shows under 3,500 clones, around 75% of them seen only once. Source: tumor tissue, taken after IRX-2 immunotherapy. All receptors derive from a human donor with breast cancer. The CDR3 runs from the conserved cysteine through the conserved F or W. The order of the fields is D gene, clone size, J gene, V gene, CDR3 DNA, CDR3 protein. D genes are given only for firm matches. Size is omitted from some rows. Given values are once, few, many or a class for expanded clones.

>NA|NA|TRBJ2-2|TRBV28
TGTGCCAGCAGTTTACGGGTGTTCGACACCGGGGAGCTGTTTTTT
CASSLRVFDTGELFF
>NA|NA|TRBJ2-2|TRBV6-8
TGTGCCAGCAGTTACTCTTCTCAAGCGAACACCGGGGAGCTGTTTTTT
CASSYSSQANTGELFF
>NA|NA|TRBJ1-1|TRBV6-8
TGTGCCAGCAGTTACACCGCGGGGAACACTGAAGCTTTCTTT
CASSYTAGNTEAFF
>NA|NA|TRBJ2-6|TRBV14
TGTGCCAGCAGCCGTCTAGGGACTGGGGCCAACGTCCTGACTTTC
CASSRLGTGANVLTF
>TRBD1|NA|TRBJ1-3|TRBV23-1
TGCGCCAGCAGCCAAGATGGGACCACAGGGGGGAGAGGAAACACCATATATTTT
CASSQDGTTGGRGNTIYF
>NA|NA|TRBJ1-5|TRBV19
TGTGCCAGTAGTATCGTCCGGCGGGAGCCCCAGCATTTT
CASSIVRREPQHF
>NA|once|TRBJ2-7|TRBV18
TGTGCCAGCTCACTAGAGGGCTACGAGCAGTACTTC
CASSLEGYEQYF
>TRBD2|NA|TRBJ2-7|TRBV18
TGTGCCAGCTCACCAAGGCGGGAGACCTACGAGCAGTACTTC
CASSPRRETYEQYF
>TRBD2|NA|TRBJ2-3|TRBV6-8
TGTGCCAGCAGTCGAACTAGCGGGAGAGGCACAGATACGCAGTATTTT
CASSRTSGRGTDTQYF
>NA|NA|TRBJ1-1|TRBV19
TGTGCCAGTAGTACGGGACTTGGGCTAGCTTTCTTT
CASSTGLGLAFF
>NA|NA|TRBJ2-1|TRBV30
TGTGCCTGGAATCACAGGGGGGGTAAAGAGCAGTTCTTC
CAWNHRGGKEQFF
>NA|NA|TRBJ2-7|TRBV18
TGTGCCAGCTCACCCCAAACAGGGTCCGGGGAGCAGTACTTC
CASSPQTGSGEQYF
>TRBD2|NA|TRBJ2-5|TRBV6-8
TGTGCCAGCAGTTACTCCCCCTTTTTGGGAGGGTCTGAGACCCAGTACTTC
CASSYSPFLGGSETQYF
>NA|once|TRBJ2-2|TRBV29-1
TGCAGCGGGGGCTGGGGGCCAAGGGAGCTGTTTTTT
CSGGWGPRELFF
>TRBD2|NA|TRBJ2-1|TRBV6-8
TGTGCCAGCAGTTATCGGACTAGCGGGAACCTAAGGTCCTACAATGAGCAGTTCTTC
CASSYRTSGNLRSYNEQFF
>NA|NA|TRBJ2-1|TRBV15
TGTGCCAGCAGCTTAGCTCGATGGGGGGAAACCTACAATGAGCAGTTCTTC
CASSLARWGETYNEQFF
>NA|NA|TRBJ1-2|TRBV11-3
TGTGCCAGCGCTGGGGTGGCAACCCTTAACTATGGCTACACCTTC
CASAGVATLNYGYTF
>NA|NA|TRBJ1-6|TRBV30
TGTGCCTGGAGTGTGCAACCGAGTTCACCCCTCCACTTT
CAWSVQPSSPLHF
>NA|NA|TRBJ2-7|TRBV28
TGTGCCAGCAGTTTATGGAACCGCGAGCAGTACTTC
CASSLWNREQYF
>NA|NA|TRBJ1-2|TRBV19
TGTGCCAGTAGTGATCATGGTAGGGTATATGGCTACACCTTC
CASSDHGRVYGYTF
>TRBD2|NA|TRBJ2-3|TRBV11-3
TGTGCCAGCGGGCGACTAGCGGGCACAGATACGCAGTATTTT
CASGRLAGTDTQYF
>NA|NA|TRBJ2-5|TRBV7-1
TGTGCCAGCAGCTTAGAAGGGGACGAGACCCAGTACTTC
CASSLEGDETQYF
>NA|NA|TRBJ2-1|TRBV11-3
TGTGCCAGCAGCTTACTAGCGATCTTACACAATGAGCAGTTCTTC
CASSLLAILHNEQFF
>TRBD2|NA|TRBJ2-3|TRBV6-8
TGTGCCACGCGGACTAGAAGCACAGATACGCAGTATTTT
CATRTRSTDTQYF
>NA|NA|TRBJ1-2|TRBV6-8
TGTGCCACCCCCGAGTGGAGGACTCCTAACTATGGCTACACCTTC
CATPEWRTPNYGYTF
>NA|NA|TRBJ1-3|TRBV28
TGTGCCAGCAGTTCCCGTGTAGAGCTCCCAGGAAACACCATATATTTT
CASSSRVELPGNTIYF
>NA|NA|TRBJ2-3|TRBV29-1
TGCAGCGTTGAACCCCACGCCACACACGCAAACACAGATACGCAGTATTTT
CSVEPHATHANTDTQYF
>NA|NA|TRBJ1-6|TRBV11-3
TGTGCCAGCAGCTCTTCCCCGGGAAATATTGCACCCCTCCACTTT
CASSSSPGNIAPLHF
>NA|NA|TRBJ2-1|TRBV19
TGTGCCAGTAGTATAGCCGGCCGGACCCATGAGCAGTTCTTC
CASSIAGRTHEQFF
>NA|large|TRBJ1-4|TRBV6-8
TGTGCCAGCAGTGGCCAGGGTGCGGGGCGCGAAAAACTGTTTTTT
CASSGQGAGREKLFF
>TRBD2|NA|TRBJ2-5|TRBV7-6
TGTGCCAGCAGCTCGACTAGCGGGGGGGCGGAGACCCAGTACTTC
CASSSTSGGAETQYF
>NA|NA|TRBJ2-5|TRBV12-2
TGTGCAAGTCGCTCAATACCTGGGACTAGCGGGGTTCTCCAAGAGACCCAGTACTTC
CASRSIPGTSGVLQETQYF
>NA|NA|TRBJ2-7|TRBV18
TGTGCCAGCTCATCACAGGGAAACGAGCAGTACTTC
CASSSQGNEQYF
>NA|NA|TRBJ2-1|TRBV11-3
TGTGCCAGCAGCTTAATAAGGGGCACGGTCTACAATGAGCAGTTCTTC
CASSLIRGTVYNEQFF
>NA|NA|TRBJ1-1|TRBV28
TGTGCCAGCAGTTTTGGACCAGGGATATATACTGAAGCTTTCTTT
CASSFGPGIYTEAFF
>TRBD2|NA|TRBJ2-3|TRBV6-8
TGTGCCATCAGCCTTAGCGGGAGGACGGATATAGATACGCAGTATTTT
CAISLSGRTDIDTQYF
>NA|NA|TRBJ2-7|TRBV6-8
TGTGCCAGCGCTGGGACGCTGATCGAGCAGTACTTC
CASAGTLIEQYF
>TRBD2|NA|TRBJ2-1|TRBV4-1
TGCGCCAGCAGCCAACGGACTAGCGGGGAGCCGTACAATGAGCAGTTCTTC
CASSQRTSGEPYNEQFF